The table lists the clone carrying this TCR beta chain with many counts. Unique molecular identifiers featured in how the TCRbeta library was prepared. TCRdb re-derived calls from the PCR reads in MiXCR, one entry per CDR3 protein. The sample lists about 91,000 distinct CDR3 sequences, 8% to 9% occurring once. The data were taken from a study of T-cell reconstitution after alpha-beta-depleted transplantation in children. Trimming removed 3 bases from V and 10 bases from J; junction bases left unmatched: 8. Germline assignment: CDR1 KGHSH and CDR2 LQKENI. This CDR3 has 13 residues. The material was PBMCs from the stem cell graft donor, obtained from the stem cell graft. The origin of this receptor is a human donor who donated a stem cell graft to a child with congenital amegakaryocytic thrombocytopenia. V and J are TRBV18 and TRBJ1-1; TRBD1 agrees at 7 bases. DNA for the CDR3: TGTGCCAGCTCACCTACTACAGGGGTTGGAGCTTTCTTT. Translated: CASSPTTGVGAFF. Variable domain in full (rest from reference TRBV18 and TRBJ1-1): NAGVMQNPRHLVRRRGQEARLRCSPMKGHSHVYWYRQLPEEGLKFMVYLQKENIIDESGMPKERFSAEFPKEGPSILRIQQVVRGDSAAYFCASSPTTGVGAFFGQGTRLTVV.